Listed below are T cell receptor beta chains from one sample, sequenced in a study of T cells in Graves' hyperthyroidism and ophthalmopathy. Each CDR3 protein is one row after TCRdb ran MiXCR on the multiplex PCR reads. The profile shows more than 500,000 distinct CDR3 sequences, approximately 15% of them singletons. The sequencing input was blood. Receptor source: a woman aged 40 to 50 with Graves' ophthalmopathy. Both conserved end residues are part of each CDR3. D genes are given only for firm matches. Clone size, where shown, is once, few, many, or a class for clones that have expanded.

>15|few|TRBV9|.|TRBJ2-2
CASSVGTYGIGELFF
TGTGCCAGCAGCGTCGGGACATACGGGATCGGGGAGCTGTTTTTT
>16|few|TRBV12-3/TRBV12-4|.|TRBJ2-5
CASSSPSGSGAETQYF
TGTGCCAGCAGTTCCCCCTCTGGGTCGGGAGCAGAGACCCAGTACTTC
>16|many|TRBV5-6|TRBD1|TRBJ1-1
CASSLARGTGNTEAFF
TGTGCCAGCAGCTTGGCTAGGGGGACAGGGAACACTGAAGCTTTCTTT
>14|many|TRBV12-3/TRBV12-4|TRBD1|TRBJ2-5
CASSLGSGGKTQYF
TGTGCCAGCAGTTTGGGGTCAGGGGGAAAGACCCAGTACTTC
>13|many|TRBV28|.|TRBJ2-7
CASSLWGVYEQYF
TGTGCCAGCAGTTTATGGGGAGTTTACGAGCAGTACTTC
>14|many|TRBV6-5|.|TRBJ2-7
CASVLGGGGYEQYF
TGTGCCAGCGTTCTAGGAGGGGGCGGCTACGAGCAGTACTTC
>13|many|TRBV30|TRBD1|TRBJ1-2
CAWSHGQGGGYTF
TGTGCCTGGAGCCACGGACAGGGCGGGGGCTACACCTTC
>17|.|TRBV28|.|TRBJ2-7
CASSLINSGLSSYEQYF
TGTGCCAGCAGCCTCATCAATTCAGGGCTTAGCTCCTACGAGCAGTACTTC
>11|many|TRBV6-1|.|TRBJ2-3
CASRTSYTQYF
TGTGCCAGCAGGACCAGTTATACGCAGTATTTT
>15|once|TRBV6-1|.|TRBJ2-5
CASRSGTPTQETQYF
TGTGCCAGCAGGTCCGGGACACCGACCCAAGAGACCCAGTACTTC
>15|many|TRBV25-1|.|TRBJ2-2
CASSANYPNTGELFF
TGTGCCAGCAGTGCCAACTATCCGAACACCGGGGAGCTGTTTTTT
>17|few|TRBV11-2|.|TRBJ2-1
CASSLSRSVRGEIEQFF
TGTGCCAGCAGCTTATCCCGTAGCGTAAGGGGGGAGATTGAGCAGTTCTTC
>15|.|TRBV20-1|TRBD1|TRBJ2-7
CSARDWDRLAYEQYF
TGCAGTGCTAGAGATTGGGACAGGCTAGCCTACGAGCAGTACTTC
>15|many|TRBV27|.|TRBJ1-2
CASSRRDRDFYGYTF
TGTGCCAGCAGTCGTCGGGACCGGGACTTCTATGGCTACACCTTC
>15|many|TRBV6-1|.|TRBJ1-3
CASSEGVLSGNTIYF
TGTGCCAGCAGTGAAGGGGTCCTGTCTGGAAACACCATATATTTT
>19|.|TRBV6-2/TRBV6-3|.|TRBJ1-5
CASSYWAHYGETDNQPQHF
TGTGCCAGCAGTTACTGGGCCCACTATGGGGAAACCGACAATCAGCCCCAGCATTTT
>13|.|TRBV12-3/TRBV12-4|.|TRBJ2-4
CASSRLGGDIQYF
TGTGCCAGCAGTCGTCTAGGGGGGGACATTCAGTACTTC
>14|.|TRBV13|.|TRBJ1-6
CASSLGEGGSPLHF
TGTGCCAGCAGCTTAGGGGAGGGTGGTTCACCCCTCCACTTT
>14|many|TRBV2|TRBD1|TRBJ2-7
CASSFPGQVHEQYF
TGTGCCAGCAGTTTTCCGGGACAGGTTCACGAGCAGTACTTC
>15|.|TRBV24-1|.|TRBJ2-2
CATSDLTRDTGELFF
TGTGCCACCAGTGATTTGACACGGGACACCGGGGAGCTGTTTTTT
>13|many|TRBV19|TRBD1|TRBJ1-2
CASEGQGVYGYTF
TGTGCCAGTGAGGGACAGGGCGTCTATGGCTACACCTTC
>16|.|TRBV4-2|TRBD1|TRBJ1-1
CASSQGGTGGDTEAFF
TGTGCCAGCAGCCAAGGGGGGACAGGGGGGGACACTGAAGCTTTCTTT
>13|many|TRBV6-1|TRBD2|TRBJ2-7
CATRGSGSYEQYF
TGTGCCACCCGGGGTAGCGGGAGTTACGAGCAGTACTTC
>16|many|TRBV6-4|TRBD2|TRBJ2-2
CASSDGLAGGTGELFF
TGTGCCAGCAGCGACGGACTAGCGGGAGGCACCGGGGAGCTGTTTTTT